The 3 T cell receptor beta chains listed next were all sequenced from one sample in a study of blood T cell repertoires in COVID-19. Libraries were prepared by immunoSEQ multiplex PCR; TCRdb keeps only in-frame clonotypes and omits some of them. This table has 150,000 to 200,000 clones, around four fifths appearing once. Source material: peripheral blood. The receptors stem from a man aged 25-40 years with active or convalescent COVID-19.

The chain employs TRBV19 and TRBJ2-1; the match to TRBD2 covers 7 bases. The CDR3 sequence is 14 residues long. V lost 9 bases and J lost 4; bases outside the gene matches: 9. Germline CDR1 LNHDA, CDR2 SQIVND (reference sequence). Here the CDR3 reads CASTLADSYNEQFF. In DNA, the CDR3 is TGTGCCAGCACGCTAGCGGACTCTTACAATGAGCAGTTCTTC.

The rearrangement joins TRBV3-1 (or the pseudogene TRBV3-2) to TRBJ2-1; D is ambiguous. Trimming removed 5 bases from V and 8 bases from J, with 10 bases in between. Germline V lookup: CDR1 LGHDT, CDR2 YNNKEL (reference sequence). The CDR3 spans 12 residues. CDR3 sequence reads: CASSNRGHEQFF. CDR3 coding DNA: TGTGCCAGCAGCAACCGTGGGCATGAGCAGTTCTTC.

Of note for this clone: One junction end disagrees with the germline gene, perhaps due to a read error. Other DNA sequences in the sample encode the same CDR3. The genes are TRBV4-3 and TRBJ2-6, with a possible D match to TRBD1 (5 bases). Germline V CDR1 and CDR2: LGHNA, YSLEER. The CDR3 runs 17 residues. As DNA, the CDR3 is TGCGCCAGTAGCCAAGAAGACAGTTACTCTGGGGCCAACGTCCTGACTTTC. Amino acids: CASSQEDSYSGANVLTF.